Shown below are 23 T cell receptor beta chains from a single sample sequenced in a study of identical twins. TCRdb reprocessed the 5' RACE reads with MiXCR, giving one entry per CDR3 protein. There are 1,800,000 or so distinct CDR3 sequences in the sample; around 29% occur only once, and 0.27% lies in the top ten. Specimen: cord blood. The receptors shown here come from a newborn girl in good health.

This clonotype was detected a few times. This sequence joins TRBV20-1 and TRBJ2-2; D gene ambiguous. Per the germline V gene, CDR1 is DFQATT and CDR2 is SNEGSKA (reference sequence). V lost 0 bases and J lost 7, with 6 bases in between. The CDR3 is 12 residues long. CDR3 in amino acids: CSARDTVGELFF. CDR3 nucleotides: TGCAGTGCTAGAGATACCGTCGGGGAGCTGTTTTTT.

This clonotype was observed a few times. The chain uses TRBV7-2 and TRBJ1-2; no clear D gene. CDR3 size: 13 residues. CDR1 and CDR2 from the germline V gene are SGHTA and FQGNSA. V gave up 1 base and J gave up 7 bases, with 10 bases separating them. CDR3 in amino acids: CASSLGGAPGYTF. For the CDR3, the DNA is TGTGCCAGCAGCTTAGGGGGTGCTCCTGGCTACACCTTC.

This sequence joins TRBV27 and TRBJ1-1, with 8 bases lining up with TRBD1. CDR3 size: 15 residues. Looked up from germline, CDR1 is MNHEY and CDR2 is SMNVEV (reference sequence). V shed 6 bases, J shed 1 base, and the junction held 7 bases outside the gene matches. Here the CDR3 DNA reads TGTGCCAGCAGACCTAGACAGGGGTGGAACACTGAAGCTTTCTTT. Translating gives CASRPRQGWNTEAFF.

The chain couples TRBV7-9 to TRBJ2-3; 10 bases align to TRBD1. The V gene's germline CDR1 is SEHNR and CDR2 FQNEAQ (reference sequence). Unmatched junction bases numbered 11, after V lost 5 bases and J lost 6 bases. CDR3 length: 16 residues. The CDR3 DNA follows: TGTGCCAGCAGCGCCCCTGGGACAGGGGAAAGGGATACGCAGTATTTT. Translating gives CASSAPGTGERDTQYF.

The chain has TRBV3-1 and TRBJ2-1; D gene uncertain. CDR1 and CDR2 (germline): LGHDT, YNNKEL (reference sequence). The CDR3 covers 13 residues. V was pared by 5 bases and J by 3 bases, with 8 bases between. The CDR3 nucleotides read TGTGCCAGCAGCAGGGTTCGCTACAATGAGCAGTTCTTC. Its protein product is CASSRVRYNEQFF.

This clonotype was recorded a few times. The chain joins TRBV10-3 to TRBJ1-2; TRBD1 matches 8 bases. The V gene's germline CDR1 is ENHRY and CDR2 SYGVKD. CDR3 length: 12 amino acids. The ends lost 7 bases at V and 3 bases at J; junction bases unmatched: 1. This CDR3 reads CAITTGDYGYTF. As DNA, the CDR3 is TGTGCCATCACGACAGGGGACTATGGCTACACCTTC.

This rearrangement joins TRBV2 to TRBJ2-1; D call uncertain. Near its end, the DNA agrees better with TRBJ2-7, so the J call may be wrong. The germline CDR1 and CDR2 sequences are SNHLY and FYNNEI. This CDR3 is built from 12 residues. The DNA of the CDR3 is TGTGCCAGCAGGGGCTCCTACAATGAGCAGTACTTC. As protein: CASRGSYNEQYF.

This clonotype has only one observation. V usage is TRBV20-1 and J usage is TRBJ2-1; D unclear. CDR3 length: 10 amino acids. Germline-derived CDR1 and CDR2 are DFQATT and SNEGSKA (reference sequence). V lost 2 bases and J 10 bases, leaving 6 bases between the germline ends. CDR3 protein: CSARQAEQFF. CDR3 coding DNA: TGCAGTGCTAGACAGGCGGAGCAGTTCTTC.

This clonotype was counted only a few times. The chain recombines TRBV6-1 with TRBJ1-5; 8 bases match TRBD1. Unmatched junction bases numbered 9, after V lost 7 bases and J lost 7 bases. CDR1 and CDR2 (germline): MNHNS, SASEGT. The CDR3 is 14 residues long. CDR3: CASNPTGEGQPQHF. The CDR3 DNA sequence: TGTGCCAGCAACCCGACAGGGGAAGGCCAGCCCCAGCATTTT.

The V gene is TRBV11-2, the J gene TRBJ2-5; 13 nucleotides match TRBD2. V lost 1 base and J lost 5; bases outside the gene matches: 10. In germline, CDR1 is SGHAT, CDR2 FQNNGV. This CDR3 is 18 amino acids long. The CDR3, as DNA: TGTGCCAGCAGCTTAGCCCGACTAGCGGGGGGCCCGGAGGAGACCCAGTACTTC. Its protein is CASSLARLAGGPEETQYF.

The CDR3 DNA is TGCAGTGCTAGAGCGCGGTCGGGCAGGGCGAATCAGCCCCAGCATTTT. Its protein is CSARARSGRANQPQHF. The chain couples TRBV20-1 to TRBJ1-5, with D perhaps matching TRBD1 (5 bases). This CDR3 has 16 amino acids. The germline CDR1 and CDR2 sequences are DFQATT and SNEGSKA (reference sequence). The V and J ends lost 1 base and 4 bases respectively, with 17 bases between them.

This clonotype was seen only a few times. The chain has TRBV24-1 and TRBJ2-2, with 7 positions matching TRBD2. The CDR3 extends over 15 amino acids. Per germline, CDR1 KGHDR and CDR2 SFDVKD. J gave up 6 bases and V 1 base, and 4 bases lay outside the gene matches. The CDR3 coding sequence is TGTGCCACCAGTGATTTCAAACTAGCGCCCGGGGAGCTGTTTTTT. This translates into CATSDFKLAPGELFF.

The sample holds a few counts of this clonotype. The chain couples TRBV28 to TRBJ2-4, with D possibly being TRBD1 (6 bases). The CDR3 is 16 residues long. The germline V and J ends were trimmed by 5 bases and 0 bases, with 14 bases remaining between them. CDR1 and CDR2 from the germline V gene are MDHEN and SYDVKM. CDR3 nucleotides: TGTGCCAGCAGTCACACAGGGATCCAAGCCAAAAACATTCAGTACTTC. This encodes CASSHTGIQAKNIQYF.

The V call is TRBV7-8, the J call TRBJ2-7, with D maybe TRBD2 (5 bases). The DNA end lines up better with TRBJ2-5; the J call may be wrong. Germline V gene lookup returns CDR1 SGHVS and CDR2 FQNEAQ. The CDR3 sequence is 15 residues long. The CDR3 bases are TGTGCCAGCAGCCAACCCCGACTATCCCCAGAGACCCAGTACTTC. Protein sequence: CASSQPRLSPETQYF.

CDR3 sequence reads: CATSRTPQGGNTIYF. The CDR3 DNA sequence: TGTGCCACCAGCAGAACACCACAGGGGGGAAACACCATATATTTT. The rearrangement links TRBV15 to TRBJ1-3, with 7 bases aligning to TRBD1. The V segment lost 2 bases and the J segment 4 bases; nucleotides outside the gene matches: 5. Germline CDR1 and CDR2: LNHNV and YYDKDF (reference sequence). This CDR3 comprises 15 residues.

The gene calls are TRBV3-1 and TRBJ2-5; D gene ambiguous. Germline-derived CDR1 and CDR2 are LGHDT and YNNKEL (reference sequence). V lost 1 base and J lost 7, with 4 bases in between. There are 11 residues in the CDR3. In DNA form, the CDR3 reads TGTGCCAGCAGCCAAGCGGCGACCCAGTACTTC. It is translated as CASSQAATQYF.

The DNA for the CDR3 is TGTGCCAGCAGTGCCGGCAGGGTCTATGGCTACACCTTC. Encoded protein: CASSAGRVYGYTF. This chain joins TRBV25-1 and TRBJ1-2, with D maybe TRBD1 (5 bases). This CDR3 is 13 amino acids long. Trimming removed 4 bases at V and 4 bases at J, with 10 bases between. Germline-derived CDR1 and CDR2 are MGHDK and SYGVNS.

This clonotype has more than one count but fewer than ten. This chain uses TRBV20-1 with TRBJ2-7, with a tentative D call TRBD2 (6 bases). Trimming left V 3 bases short and J 7 bases short, with 25 bases between. This CDR3 comprises 16 residues. The V gene's germline CDR1 is DFQATT and CDR2 SNEGSKA (reference sequence). CDR3 amino acids: CSASKTRRVAGIEQYF. The CDR3 region has the DNA TGCAGTGCTAGTAAGACGAGGAGGGTGGCGGGTATTGAGCAGTACTTC.

V gene TRBV6-1 combines with J gene TRBJ1-1, with 7 nucleotides matching TRBD1. Trimming removed 6 bases from V and 2 bases from J; junction bases left unmatched: 15. The CDR3 has 17 amino acids. Germline V lookup: CDR1 MNHNS, CDR2 SASEGT. The CDR3 protein is CASRPKPRGQSNTEAFF. CDR3 nucleotide sequence: TGTGCCAGCAGGCCAAAACCCCGGGGACAGTCCAACACTGAAGCTTTCTTT.

The chain is built from TRBV20-1 and TRBJ2-1; 10 bases fit TRBD2. The J call may be incorrect, as the DNA end agrees better with TRBJ2-7. From germline, CDR1 is DFQATT and CDR2 SNEGSKA (reference sequence). The CDR3 consists of 15 residues. CDR3 residues: CSATSGGLSYNEQYF. The CDR3 DNA sequence: TGCAGTGCTACTAGCGGGGGACTATCCTACAATGAGCAGTACTTC.

The gene calls are TRBV2 and TRBJ1-1; D is uncertain. CDR3 length: 14 amino acids. The V gene lost 6 bases and the J gene lost 1 base, with 12 bases spanning the gap. Germline assignment: CDR1 SNHLY and CDR2 FYNNEI. DNA for the CDR3: TGTGCCAGCAGGGAGGGTAGGACGAACACTGAAGCTTTCTTT. This translates into CASREGRTNTEAFF. Using reference TRBV2 and TRBJ1-1 for the parts outside the CDR3, the full variable domain is EPEVTQTPSHQVTQMGQEVILRCVPISNHLYFYWYRQILGQKVEFLVSFYNNEISEKSEIFDDQFSVERPDGSNFTLKIRSTKLEDSAMYFCASREGRTNTEAFFGQGTRLTVV.

This clonotype has more than one count but fewer than ten. CDR3 bases: TGTGCCAGTAACCCCGGTTATGAGCAGTTCTTC. It codes for CASNPGYEQFF. The V and J genes are TRBV12-3 or TRBV12-4 and TRBJ2-1; D remains ambiguous. The CDR3 consists of 11 residues. The V end was cut by 9 bases, the J end by 8 bases, with 11 bases between.

A few counts support this clonotype. This chain connects TRBV27 to TRBJ1-2, with 10 bases identical to TRBD1. Germline CDR1 reads MNHEY; CDR2 reads SMNVEV (reference sequence). With 7 bases clipped from V and 6 bases from J, the junction kept 20 bases outside the gene matches. There are 18 residues in the CDR3. The chain's CDR3 is CASKKIAVRDRGKNGYTF. The DNA for the CDR3 is TGTGCCAGCAAAAAGATTGCGGTTCGGGACAGGGGTAAAAATGGCTACACCTTC.